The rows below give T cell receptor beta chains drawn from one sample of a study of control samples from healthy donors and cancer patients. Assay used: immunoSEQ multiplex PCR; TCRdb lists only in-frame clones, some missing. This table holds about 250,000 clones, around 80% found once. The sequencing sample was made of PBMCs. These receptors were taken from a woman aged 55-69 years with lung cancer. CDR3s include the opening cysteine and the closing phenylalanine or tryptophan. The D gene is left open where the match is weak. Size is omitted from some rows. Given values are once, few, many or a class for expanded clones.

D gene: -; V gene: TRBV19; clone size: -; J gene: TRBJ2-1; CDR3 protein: CASSTRDGGKFF; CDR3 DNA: TGTGCCAGTAGCACCCGGGACGGAGGAAAGTTCTTC
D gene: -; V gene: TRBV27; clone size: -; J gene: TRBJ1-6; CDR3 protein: CASSLYGILNSPLHF; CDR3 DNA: TGTGCCAGCAGTTTATACGGAATTCTAAATTCACCCCTCCACTTT
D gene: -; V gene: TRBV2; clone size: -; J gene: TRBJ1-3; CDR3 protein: CASSTTDTISGNTIYF; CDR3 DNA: TGTGCCAGCAGTACTACGGACACAATCTCTGGAAACACCATATATTTT
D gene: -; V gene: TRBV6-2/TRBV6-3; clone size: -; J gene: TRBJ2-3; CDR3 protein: CASSYSIGFTDTQYF; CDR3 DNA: TGTGCCAGCAGTTACTCGATTGGCTTCACAGATACGCAGTATTTT
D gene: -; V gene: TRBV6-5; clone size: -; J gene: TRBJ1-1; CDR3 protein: CASSSGLSEAFF; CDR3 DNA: TGTGCCAGCAGTTCGGGACTTTCGGAAGCTTTCTTT
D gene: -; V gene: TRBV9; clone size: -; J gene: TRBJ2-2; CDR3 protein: CASSNLRTWATGELFF; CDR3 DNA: TGTGCCAGCAGCAATTTGAGGACCTGGGCCACCGGGGAGCTGTTTTTT
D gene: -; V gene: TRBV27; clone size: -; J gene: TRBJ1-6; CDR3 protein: CASSFEGSYNSPLHF; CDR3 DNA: TGTGCCAGCAGTTTTGAGGGTTCCTATAATTCACCCCTCCACTTT
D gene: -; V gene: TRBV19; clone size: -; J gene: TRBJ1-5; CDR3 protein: CASSIGHSNQPQHF; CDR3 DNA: TGTGCCAGTAGTATAGGGCATAGCAATCAGCCCCAGCATTTT
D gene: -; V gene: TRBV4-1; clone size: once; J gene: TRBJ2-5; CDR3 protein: CASSQGRGGLSRAQYF; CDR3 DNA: TGCGCCAGCAGCCAAGGTCGAGGGGGTCTCTCGAGGGCCCAGTACTTC
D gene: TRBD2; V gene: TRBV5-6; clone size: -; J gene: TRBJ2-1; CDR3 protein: CASTKILAGGYNEQFF; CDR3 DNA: TGTGCCAGCACCAAGATACTAGCGGGGGGGTACAATGAGCAGTTCTTC
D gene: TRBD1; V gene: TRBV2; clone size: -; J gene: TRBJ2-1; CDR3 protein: CASDRDRAYNEQFF; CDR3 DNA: TGTGCCAGCGACCGGGACAGGGCCTACAATGAGCAGTTCTTC
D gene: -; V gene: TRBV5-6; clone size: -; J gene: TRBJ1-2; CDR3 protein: CASRVGERSYGYTF; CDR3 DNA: TGTGCCAGCAGGGTGGGGGAGAGAAGCTATGGCTACACCTTC
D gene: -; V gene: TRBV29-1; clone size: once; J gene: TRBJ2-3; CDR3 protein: CSVGGGTDTQYF; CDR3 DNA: TGCAGCGTTGGAGGGGGCACAGATACGCAGTATTTT
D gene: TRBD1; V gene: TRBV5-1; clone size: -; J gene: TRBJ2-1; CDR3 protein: CASSLAAGGVGGEQFF; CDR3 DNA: TGCGCCAGCAGCTTGGCGGCAGGGGGCGTAGGGGGTGAGCAGTTCTTC
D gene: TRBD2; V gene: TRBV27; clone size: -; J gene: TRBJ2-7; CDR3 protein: CASTRTSGSYEQYF; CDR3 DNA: TGTGCCAGCACCCGGACTAGCGGCTCCTACGAGCAGTACTTC
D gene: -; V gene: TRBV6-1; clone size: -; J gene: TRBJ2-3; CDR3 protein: CASSEGFMSGRSTDTQYF; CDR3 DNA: TGTGCCAGCAGTGAAGGGTTTATGTCGGGCAGATCCACAGATACGCAGTATTTT
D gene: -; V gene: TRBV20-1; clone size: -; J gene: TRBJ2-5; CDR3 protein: CSASEVVGETQYF; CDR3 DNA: TGCAGTGCTAGTGAGGTTGTAGGAGAGACCCAGTACTTC
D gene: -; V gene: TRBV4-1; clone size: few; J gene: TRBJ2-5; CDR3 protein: CASSQIPGQGEETQYF; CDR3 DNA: TGCGCCAGCAGCCAAATTCCGGGGCAGGGCGAGGAGACCCAGTACTTC
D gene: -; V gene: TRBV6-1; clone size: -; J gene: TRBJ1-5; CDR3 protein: CASSEALHNQPQHF; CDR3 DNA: TGTGCCAGCAGTGAAGCACTTCATAATCAGCCCCAGCATTTT
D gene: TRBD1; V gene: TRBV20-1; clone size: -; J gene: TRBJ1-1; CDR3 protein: CSASATGYTEAFF; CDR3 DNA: TGCAGTGCTAGTGCGACAGGGTACACTGAAGCTTTCTTT
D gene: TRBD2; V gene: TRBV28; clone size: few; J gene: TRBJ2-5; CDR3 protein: CASSLSGTSASETQYF; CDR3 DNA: TGTGCCAGCAGTTTATCCGGGACTAGCGCTTCTGAGACCCAGTACTTC
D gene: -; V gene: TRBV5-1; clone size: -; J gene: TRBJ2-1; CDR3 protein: CASSRQDGGGNEQFF; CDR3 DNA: TGCGCCAGCAGCCGTCAGGACGGAGGAGGGAATGAGCAGTTCTTC
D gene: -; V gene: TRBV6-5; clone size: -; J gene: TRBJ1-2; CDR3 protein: CASSPGANYGYTF; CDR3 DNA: TGTGCCAGCAGTCCCGGGGCTAACTATGGCTACACCTTC
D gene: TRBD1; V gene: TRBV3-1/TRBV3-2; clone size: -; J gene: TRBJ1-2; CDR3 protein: CVTWAGQGSGYTF; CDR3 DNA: TGTGTCACCTGGGCGGGACAGGGGAGCGGCTACACCTTC
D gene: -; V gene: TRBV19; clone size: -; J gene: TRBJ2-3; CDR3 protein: CASSAPQEDTQYF; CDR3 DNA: TGTGCCAGTTCAGCGCCCCAGGAGGATACGCAGTATTTT
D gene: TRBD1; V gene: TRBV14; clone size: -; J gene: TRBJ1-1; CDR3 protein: CASSHSGTGTEAFF; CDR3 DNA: TGTGCCAGCAGCCACTCAGGGACAGGGACTGAAGCTTTCTTT
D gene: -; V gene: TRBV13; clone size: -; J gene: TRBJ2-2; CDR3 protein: CASSLGRPHTGELFF; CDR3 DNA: TGTGCCAGCAGCTTAGGACGGCCTCACACCGGGGAGCTGTTTTTT
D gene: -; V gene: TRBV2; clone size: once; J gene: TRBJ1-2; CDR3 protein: CASSDNGFNSYGYTF; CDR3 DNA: TGTGCCAGCAGTGATAATGGGTTTAACAGCTATGGCTACACCTTC
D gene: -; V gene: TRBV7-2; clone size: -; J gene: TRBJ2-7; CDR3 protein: CASSRPASYEQYF; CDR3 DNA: TGTGCCAGCAGCCGTCCGGCCTCCTACGAGCAGTACTTC
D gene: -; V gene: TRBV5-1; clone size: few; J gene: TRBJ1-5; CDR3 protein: CASSSLPTEEPQHF; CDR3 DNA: TGCGCCAGCAGCTCACTTCCGACTGAGGAGCCCCAGCATTTT
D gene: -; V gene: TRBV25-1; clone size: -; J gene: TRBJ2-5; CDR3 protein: CASSEPGEAQYF; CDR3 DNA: TGTGCCAGCAGTGAGCCCGGTGAGGCCCAGTACTTC
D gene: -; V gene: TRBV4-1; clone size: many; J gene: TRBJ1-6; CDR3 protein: CASSQIGRIISPLHF; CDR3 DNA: TGCGCCAGCAGCCAAATTGGTCGAATAATCTCACCCCTCCACTTT
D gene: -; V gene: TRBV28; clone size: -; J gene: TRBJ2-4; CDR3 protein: CASSPNGVPGIQYF; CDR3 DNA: TGTGCCAGCAGCCCGAACGGCGTTCCCGGCATTCAGTACTTC
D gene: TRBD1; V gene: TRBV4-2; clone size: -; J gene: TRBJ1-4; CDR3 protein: CASSQDSGRGDEKLFF; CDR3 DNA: TGTGCCAGCAGCCAAGATTCCGGCAGGGGGGATGAAAAACTGTTTTTT
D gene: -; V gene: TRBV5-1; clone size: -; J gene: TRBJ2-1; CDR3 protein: CASTSRQGRNEQFF; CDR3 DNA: TGCGCCAGCACCTCCCGGCAAGGTAGAAATGAGCAGTTCTTC
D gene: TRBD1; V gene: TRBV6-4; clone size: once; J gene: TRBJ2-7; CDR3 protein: CASSAHRGTPYEQYF; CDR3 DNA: TGTGCCAGCAGTGCCCACAGGGGGACCCCCTACGAGCAGTACTTC
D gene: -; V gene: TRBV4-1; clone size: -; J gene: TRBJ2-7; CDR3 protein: CASSHPRDGSSSYEQYF; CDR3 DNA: TGCGCCAGCAGCCATCCGCGGGACGGATCTAGCTCCTACGAGCAGTACTTC
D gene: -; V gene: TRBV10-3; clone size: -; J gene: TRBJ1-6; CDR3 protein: CAISERQDDSPLHF; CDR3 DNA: TGTGCCATCAGTGAAAGGCAGGACGATTCACCCCTCCACTTT
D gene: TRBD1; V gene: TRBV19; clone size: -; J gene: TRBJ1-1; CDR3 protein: CASVGQGVMNTEAFF; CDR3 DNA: TGTGCCAGCGTGGGGCAGGGGGTCATGAACACTGAAGCTTTCTTT
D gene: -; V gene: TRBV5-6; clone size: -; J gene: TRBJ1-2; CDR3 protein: CASSRSGERYGYTF; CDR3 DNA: TGTGCCAGCAGCCGTTCAGGGGAGCGCTATGGCTACACCTTC
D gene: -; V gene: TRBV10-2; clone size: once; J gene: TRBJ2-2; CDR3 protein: CASRPNTDNTGELFF; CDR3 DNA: TGCGCCAGCAGGCCCAATACAGATAACACCGGGGAGCTGTTTTTT
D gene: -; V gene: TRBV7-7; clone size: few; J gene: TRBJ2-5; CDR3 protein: CASSVGRSARETQYF; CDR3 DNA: TGTGCTAGCAGCGTGGGAAGAAGTGCCCGAGAGACCCAGTACTTC
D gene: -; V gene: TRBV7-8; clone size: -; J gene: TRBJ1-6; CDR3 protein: CASSLEDLAYNSPLHF; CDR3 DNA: TGTGCCAGCAGCTTAGAGGACTTAGCCTATAATTCACCCCTCCACTTT
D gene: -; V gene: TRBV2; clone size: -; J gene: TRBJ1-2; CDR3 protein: CASREVEGEGYTF; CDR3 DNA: TGTGCCAGCAGGGAGGTGGAAGGAGAAGGCTACACCTTC
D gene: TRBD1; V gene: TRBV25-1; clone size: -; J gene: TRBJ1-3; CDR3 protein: CASSAGQGAGNTIYF; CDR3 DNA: TGTGCCAGCAGTGCGGGACAGGGGGCTGGAAACACCATATATTTT
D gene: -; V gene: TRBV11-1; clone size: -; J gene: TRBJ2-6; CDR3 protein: CASTFYGANVLTF; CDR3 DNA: TGTGCCAGCACCTTTTATGGGGCCAACGTCCTGACTTTC